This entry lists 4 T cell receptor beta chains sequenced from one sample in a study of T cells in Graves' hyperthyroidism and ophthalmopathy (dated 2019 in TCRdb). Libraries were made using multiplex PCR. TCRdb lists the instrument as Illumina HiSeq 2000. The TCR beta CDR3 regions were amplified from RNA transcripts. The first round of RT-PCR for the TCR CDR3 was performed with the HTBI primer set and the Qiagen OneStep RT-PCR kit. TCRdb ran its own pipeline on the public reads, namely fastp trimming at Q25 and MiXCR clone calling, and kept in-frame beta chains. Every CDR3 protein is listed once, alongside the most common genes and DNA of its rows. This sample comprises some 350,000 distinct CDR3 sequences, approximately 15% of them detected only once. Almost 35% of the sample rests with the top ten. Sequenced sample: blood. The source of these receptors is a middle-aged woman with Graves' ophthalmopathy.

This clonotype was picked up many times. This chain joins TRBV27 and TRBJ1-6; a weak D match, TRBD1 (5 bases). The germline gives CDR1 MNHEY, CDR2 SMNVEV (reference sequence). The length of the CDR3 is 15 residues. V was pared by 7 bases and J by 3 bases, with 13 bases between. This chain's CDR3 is CASKGRTYYNSPLHF. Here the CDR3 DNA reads TGTGCCAGCAAGGGAAGGACATACTATAATTCACCCCTCCACTTT.

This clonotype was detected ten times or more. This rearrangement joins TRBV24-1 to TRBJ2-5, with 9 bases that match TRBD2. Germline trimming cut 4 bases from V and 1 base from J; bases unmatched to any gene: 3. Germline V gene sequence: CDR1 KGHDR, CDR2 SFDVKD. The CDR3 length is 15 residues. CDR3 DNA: TGTGCCACCAGTGAATCGGGACTAGCCCAAGAGACCCAGTACTTC. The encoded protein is CATSESGLAQETQYF.

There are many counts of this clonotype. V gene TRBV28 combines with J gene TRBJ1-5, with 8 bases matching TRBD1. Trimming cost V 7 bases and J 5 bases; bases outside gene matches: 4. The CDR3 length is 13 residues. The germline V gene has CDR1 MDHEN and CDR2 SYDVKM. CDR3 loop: CASTTGADQPQHF. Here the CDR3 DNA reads TGTGCCAGCACGACAGGGGCGGATCAGCCCCAGCATTTT.

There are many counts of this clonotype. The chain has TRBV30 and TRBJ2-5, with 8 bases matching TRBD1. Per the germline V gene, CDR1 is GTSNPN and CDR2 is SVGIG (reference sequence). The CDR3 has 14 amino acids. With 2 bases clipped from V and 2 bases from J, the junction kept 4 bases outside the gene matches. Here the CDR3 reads CAWSHGTGQETQYF. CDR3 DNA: TGTGCCTGGAGTCATGGGACAGGTCAAGAGACCCAGTACTTC.